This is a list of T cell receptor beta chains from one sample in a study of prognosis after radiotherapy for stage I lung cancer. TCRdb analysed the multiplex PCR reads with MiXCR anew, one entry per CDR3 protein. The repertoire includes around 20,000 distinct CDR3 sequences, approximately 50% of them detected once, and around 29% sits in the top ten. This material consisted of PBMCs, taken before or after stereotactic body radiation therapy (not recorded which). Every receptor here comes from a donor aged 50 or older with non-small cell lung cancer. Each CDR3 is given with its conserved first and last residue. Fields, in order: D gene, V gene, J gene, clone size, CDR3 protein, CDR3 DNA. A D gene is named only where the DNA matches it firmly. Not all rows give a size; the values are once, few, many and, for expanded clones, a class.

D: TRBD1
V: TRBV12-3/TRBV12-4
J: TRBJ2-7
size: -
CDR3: CASSLSSTGRVYEQYF
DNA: TGTGCCAGCAGTCTAAGTTCGACAGGGCGTGTATACGAGCAGTACTTC

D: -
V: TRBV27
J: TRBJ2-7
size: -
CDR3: CASRSDGTGREQYF
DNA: TGTGCCAGCAGATCGGACGGGACGGGTCGCGAGCAGTACTTC

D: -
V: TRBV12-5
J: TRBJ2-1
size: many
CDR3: CASGRTSSYNEQFF
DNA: TGTGCTAGTGGGAGGACAAGCTCCTACAATGAGCAGTTCTTC

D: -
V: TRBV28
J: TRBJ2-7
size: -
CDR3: CAVMTGYEQYF
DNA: TGTGCCGTCATGACAGGCTACGAGCAGTACTTC

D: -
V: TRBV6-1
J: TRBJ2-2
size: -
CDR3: CASSVLEYTGELFF
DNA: TGTGCCAGCAGTGTTTTGGAATACACCGGGGAGCTGTTTTTT

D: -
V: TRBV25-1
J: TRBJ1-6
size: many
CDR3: CASSEDRRPYNSPLHF
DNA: TGTGCCAGCAGTGAAGACCGTAGGCCCTATAATTCACCCCTCCACTTT

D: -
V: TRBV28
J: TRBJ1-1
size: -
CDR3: CASGPTWTEAFF
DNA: TGTGCCAGCGGGCCAACGTGGACTGAAGCTTTCTTT

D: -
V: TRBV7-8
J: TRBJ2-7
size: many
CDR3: CASSGSPGGNEQYF
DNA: TGTGCCAGCAGCGGATCCCCGGGGGGCAACGAGCAGTACTTC

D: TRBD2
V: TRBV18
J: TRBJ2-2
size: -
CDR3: CASSPSRSSSGSIGELFF
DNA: TGTGCCAGCTCACCAAGCCGGTCTAGTAGCGGGAGCATCGGGGAGCTGTTTTTT

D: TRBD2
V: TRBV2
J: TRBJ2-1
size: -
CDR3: CASNERTSPNDEQFF
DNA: TGTGCCAGCAATGAGAGGACTAGTCCGAATGATGAGCAGTTCTTC

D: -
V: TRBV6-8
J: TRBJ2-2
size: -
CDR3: CASKNREAGPVELFF
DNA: TGTGCCAGCAAAAACAGGGAGGCGGGGCCCGTTGAGCTGTTTTTT

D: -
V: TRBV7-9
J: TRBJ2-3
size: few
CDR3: CASSLGELARRSSTDTQYF
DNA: TGTGCCAGCAGCCTGGGGGAACTAGCTCGACGATCTAGCACAGATACGCAGTATTTT